Listed below are T cell receptor beta chains from one sample, sequenced in a study of somatic mutations in cytotoxic T cells in rheumatoid arthritis. This table comes from immunoSEQ multiplex PCR, and its TCRdb copy is limited to in-frame clones, with some not included. The top ten clones hold 19% of a sample with 10,000 or so clones, around 85% of them seen once. The sequencing sample was made of CD8+ T cells sorted from blood. The receptors originated from a woman aged 50 to 60 in good health. Each CDR3 is given with its conserved first and last residue. A D gene is named only where the DNA matches it firmly. Clone size is given for some rows only: seen once, a few or many times, or a class if the clone is expanded.

D gene: -; clone size: -; V gene: TRBV5-4; J gene: TRBJ2-2; CDR3 DNA: TGTGCCAGCAGTCGAGGGTCCGGGGAGCTGTTTTTT; CDR3 protein: CASSRGSGELFF
D gene: TRBD2; clone size: -; V gene: TRBV9; J gene: TRBJ2-1; CDR3 DNA: TGTGCCAGCAGCCCTAGCGGGAGGGCCCGGAATGAGCAGTTCTTC; CDR3 protein: CASSPSGRARNEQFF
D gene: -; clone size: -; V gene: TRBV28; J gene: TRBJ1-2; CDR3 DNA: TGTGCCAGCGAACGGTCGGACTATGGCTACACCTTC; CDR3 protein: CASERSDYGYTF
D gene: TRBD2; clone size: -; V gene: TRBV7-9; J gene: TRBJ2-1; CDR3 DNA: TGTGCCAGCTTCAGTCGGGCTAGCGGGAGTCAAGATGAGCAGTTCTTC; CDR3 protein: CASFSRASGSQDEQFF
D gene: -; clone size: -; V gene: TRBV21-1; J gene: TRBJ2-1; CDR3 DNA: TGTGCCAGCAGCCTTACCGATTTAGCGGGAGGCCCCAACAATGAGCAGTTCTTC; CDR3 protein: CASSLTDLAGGPNNEQFF
D gene: -; clone size: -; V gene: TRBV5-1; J gene: TRBJ1-2; CDR3 DNA: TGCGCCAGCAGCTTGTATCCGGGACAACCCTATGGCTACACCTTC; CDR3 protein: CASSLYPGQPYGYTF
D gene: TRBD2; clone size: -; V gene: TRBV27; J gene: TRBJ2-3; CDR3 DNA: TGTGCCAGCAGTTTAAAGGGCCTAGCGGAGTATTTT; CDR3 protein: CASSLKGLAEYF
D gene: -; clone size: -; V gene: TRBV7-6; J gene: TRBJ1-1; CDR3 DNA: TGTGCCAGCAGCAAGGACAGAAACACTGAAGCTTTCTTT; CDR3 protein: CASSKDRNTEAFF
D gene: TRBD1; clone size: -; V gene: TRBV2; J gene: TRBJ1-5; CDR3 DNA: TGTGCCAGCAGCGGCCAGGGGGCAATCAGCAATCAGCCCCAGCATTTT; CDR3 protein: CASSGQGAISNQPQHF
D gene: -; clone size: -; V gene: TRBV30; J gene: TRBJ2-7; CDR3 DNA: TGTGCCTGGAGTGACAGGCTCTCCTACGAGCAGTACTTC; CDR3 protein: CAWSDRLSYEQYF
D gene: -; clone size: -; V gene: TRBV28; J gene: TRBJ2-7; CDR3 DNA: TGTGCCAGCAGTTCGGGTTCTTTCTACGAGCAGTACTTC; CDR3 protein: CASSSGSFYEQYF
D gene: -; clone size: -; V gene: TRBV28; J gene: TRBJ1-2; CDR3 DNA: TGTGCCAGCAGGGTGCCGGCGGGGGCGATCTATGGCTACACCTTC; CDR3 protein: CASRVPAGAIYGYTF
D gene: TRBD1; clone size: -; V gene: TRBV11-2; J gene: TRBJ2-5; CDR3 DNA: TGTGCCAGCAGTCAGACAGGGGGACAAGAGACCCAGTACTTC; CDR3 protein: CASSQTGGQETQYF
D gene: -; clone size: -; V gene: TRBV21-1; J gene: TRBJ1-3; CDR3 DNA: TGTGCCAGCAAGGCCGGGACAGCCCCCGAGAGATCTGGAAACACCATATATTTT; CDR3 protein: CASKAGTAPERSGNTIYF
D gene: -; clone size: -; V gene: TRBV7-6; J gene: TRBJ2-1; CDR3 DNA: TGTGCCAGCAGCCCCGCCGGGGGACCCTACAATGAGCAGTTCTTC; CDR3 protein: CASSPAGGPYNEQFF
D gene: TRBD2; clone size: -; V gene: TRBV2; J gene: TRBJ2-7; CDR3 DNA: TGTGCCAGCAGTGCTCTAGCGGACCGTTACGAGCAGTACTTC; CDR3 protein: CASSALADRYEQYF
D gene: -; clone size: -; V gene: TRBV5-4; J gene: TRBJ2-7; CDR3 DNA: TGTGCCAGCAGCCCGAGTGGGCCAACCTACGAGCAGTACTTC; CDR3 protein: CASSPSGPTYEQYF
D gene: -; clone size: -; V gene: TRBV7-9; J gene: TRBJ1-3; CDR3 DNA: TGTGCCAGCAGGTTTACGTTCGAGGGAAACACCATATATTTT; CDR3 protein: CASRFTFEGNTIYF
D gene: -; clone size: -; V gene: TRBV9; J gene: TRBJ2-3; CDR3 DNA: TGTGCCAGCAGCGCCCCCGAGGGATCAGATACGCAGTATTTT; CDR3 protein: CASSAPEGSDTQYF
D gene: TRBD2; clone size: once; V gene: TRBV6-5; J gene: TRBJ2-7; CDR3 DNA: TGTGCCAGCAGTTACAGCGGGGGAGGCGAGCAGTACTTC; CDR3 protein: CASSYSGGGEQYF
D gene: -; clone size: -; V gene: TRBV7-9; J gene: TRBJ1-6; CDR3 DNA: TGTGCCAGCAGACACCGGGGGGAGGGTGATTCGCCCCTCCACTTT; CDR3 protein: CASRHRGEGDSPLHF
D gene: TRBD2; clone size: -; V gene: TRBV7-2; J gene: TRBJ2-7; CDR3 DNA: TGTGCCAGCACTGTTCCGGGAGGGTACGAGCAGTACTTC; CDR3 protein: CASTVPGGYEQYF
D gene: TRBD1; clone size: once; V gene: TRBV7-9; J gene: TRBJ2-4; CDR3 DNA: TGTGCCAGCGAAAGGGTGGACAGGGGAAACATTCAGTACTTC; CDR3 protein: CASERVDRGNIQYF
D gene: -; clone size: -; V gene: TRBV7-9; J gene: TRBJ2-7; CDR3 DNA: TGTGCCAGCAGCTTCCAGGATTACTACGAGCAGTACTTC; CDR3 protein: CASSFQDYYEQYF
D gene: TRBD2; clone size: once; V gene: TRBV27; J gene: TRBJ2-7; CDR3 DNA: TGTGCCAGCAGTTTGGCTAGCGGGACCTCCTACGAGCAGTACTTC; CDR3 protein: CASSLASGTSYEQYF
D gene: -; clone size: few; V gene: TRBV4-1; J gene: TRBJ2-6; CDR3 DNA: TGCGCCAGCAGCCAAGCCGAATCGAGCTCTGGGGCCAACGTCCTGACTTTC; CDR3 protein: CASSQAESSSGANVLTF
D gene: TRBD1; clone size: -; V gene: TRBV7-9; J gene: TRBJ2-5; CDR3 DNA: TGTGCCAGCAGCTCGACAGGGGAAGGGGAGACCCAGTACTTC; CDR3 protein: CASSSTGEGETQYF
D gene: -; clone size: -; V gene: TRBV6-6; J gene: TRBJ2-7; CDR3 DNA: TGTGCCAGCATGATGGCTGACGAGCAGTACTTC; CDR3 protein: CASMMADEQYF
D gene: TRBD1; clone size: -; V gene: TRBV6-5; J gene: TRBJ2-1; CDR3 DNA: TGTGCCAGCAGTTACGGAACGGGACAGGTAAACAATGAGCAGTTCTTC; CDR3 protein: CASSYGTGQVNNEQFF
D gene: -; clone size: -; V gene: TRBV5-1; J gene: TRBJ2-2; CDR3 DNA: TGCGCCAGCAGCAACGGGCTGGGACTTAAGAACACCGGGGAGCTGTTTTTT; CDR3 protein: CASSNGLGLKNTGELFF
D gene: TRBD1; clone size: -; V gene: TRBV6-5; J gene: TRBJ1-2; CDR3 DNA: TGTGCCAGCAGTCTACGACAGGGGACTAACTATGGCTACACCTTC; CDR3 protein: CASSLRQGTNYGYTF
D gene: -; clone size: -; V gene: TRBV5-1; J gene: TRBJ2-2; CDR3 DNA: TGCGCCAGCAGCTTGGACTCTCCCGGGGAGCTGTTTTTT; CDR3 protein: CASSLDSPGELFF
D gene: TRBD1; clone size: -; V gene: TRBV7-9; J gene: TRBJ2-5; CDR3 DNA: TGTGCCAGCAGAACCGGGACAGGGGAGACCCAGTACTTC; CDR3 protein: CASRTGTGETQYF
D gene: TRBD2; clone size: -; V gene: TRBV6-1; J gene: TRBJ2-7; CDR3 DNA: TGTGCCAGCAGTGAAAAGAGCGGGGGGTCCTACGAGCAGTACTTC; CDR3 protein: CASSEKSGGSYEQYF
D gene: TRBD2; clone size: -; V gene: TRBV2; J gene: TRBJ2-3; CDR3 DNA: TGTGCCAGCCGATGGGCCGAGAGCGGGGAAAGCACAGATACGCAGTATTTT; CDR3 protein: CASRWAESGESTDTQYF
D gene: TRBD1; clone size: -; V gene: TRBV27; J gene: TRBJ2-1; CDR3 DNA: TGTGCCAGCATACCCTGGACAGGGAGCAATGAGCAGTTCTTC; CDR3 protein: CASIPWTGSNEQFF
D gene: TRBD2; clone size: -; V gene: TRBV30; J gene: TRBJ2-5; CDR3 DNA: TGTGCCTGGAGGACCTCCCTTTGGAGCGGGGGGGCGGAGACCCAGTACTTC; CDR3 protein: CAWRTSLWSGGAETQYF
D gene: -; clone size: few; V gene: TRBV21-1; J gene: TRBJ2-4; CDR3 DNA: TGTGCCAGCAGCCTTAATGGGACAGGGAACATTCAGTACTTC; CDR3 protein: CASSLNGTGNIQYF
D gene: -; clone size: -; V gene: TRBV27; J gene: TRBJ2-1; CDR3 DNA: TGTGCCAGCAGTTTATCAGGGAGTGTCTACAATGAGCAGTTCTTC; CDR3 protein: CASSLSGSVYNEQFF
D gene: -; clone size: -; V gene: TRBV27; J gene: TRBJ1-2; CDR3 DNA: TGTGCCAGCAGTGGTGGGGGGACTAACTATGGCTACACCTTC; CDR3 protein: CASSGGGTNYGYTF
D gene: TRBD1; clone size: -; V gene: TRBV6-5; J gene: TRBJ2-2; CDR3 DNA: TGTGCCAGCAGTTACAGGCAGGGGGCCCGAACCGGGGAGCTGTTTTTT; CDR3 protein: CASSYRQGARTGELFF
D gene: TRBD1; clone size: -; V gene: TRBV15; J gene: TRBJ1-2; CDR3 DNA: TGTGCCACCAGCCCCCGGACAGGGGATGGCTACACCTTC; CDR3 protein: CATSPRTGDGYTF
D gene: TRBD1; clone size: -; V gene: TRBV6-4; J gene: TRBJ2-1; CDR3 DNA: TGTGCCAGCAGTCCCGGGACAGGGGACAACAATGAGCAGTTCTTC; CDR3 protein: CASSPGTGDNNEQFF
D gene: -; clone size: -; V gene: TRBV6-1; J gene: TRBJ2-7; CDR3 DNA: TGTGCCAGCAGTGAGGGGGGGGGCCTCTACGAGCAGTACTTC; CDR3 protein: CASSEGGGLYEQYF
D gene: -; clone size: few; V gene: TRBV29-1; J gene: TRBJ1-2; CDR3 DNA: TGCAGCGTTGAGTGGGGAGGCAACTATGGCTACACCTTC; CDR3 protein: CSVEWGGNYGYTF
D gene: -; clone size: -; V gene: TRBV11-3; J gene: TRBJ2-7; CDR3 DNA: TGTGCCAGCAGCTTAGATCCGACACGCAATACCTACGAGCAGTACTTC; CDR3 protein: CASSLDPTRNTYEQYF
D gene: -; clone size: few; V gene: TRBV4-3; J gene: TRBJ1-2; CDR3 DNA: TGCGCCAGCAGCCAAGATATGGGGGCCGGGGTAGCTAACTATGGCTACACCTTC; CDR3 protein: CASSQDMGAGVANYGYTF
D gene: -; clone size: -; V gene: TRBV7-2; J gene: TRBJ2-4; CDR3 DNA: TGTGCCAGCAGCTTATTTGCGGAAGCCAAAAACATTCAGTACTTC; CDR3 protein: CASSLFAEAKNIQYF
D gene: TRBD2; clone size: -; V gene: TRBV4-2; J gene: TRBJ2-2; CDR3 DNA: TGTGCCAGCAACCAAGGACTAGCGGGAGGGCAGAGCACCGGGGAGCTGTTTTTT; CDR3 protein: CASNQGLAGGQSTGELFF
D gene: TRBD2; clone size: -; V gene: TRBV6-1; J gene: TRBJ2-1; CDR3 DNA: TGTGCCAGCAGTGAAGACGGGGGGGCCTACAATGAGCAGTTCTTC; CDR3 protein: CASSEDGGAYNEQFF
D gene: TRBD2; clone size: -; V gene: TRBV13; J gene: TRBJ2-7; CDR3 DNA: TGTGCCAGCAGCCCAGGACTAGCGGCCTACGAGCAGTACTTC; CDR3 protein: CASSPGLAAYEQYF